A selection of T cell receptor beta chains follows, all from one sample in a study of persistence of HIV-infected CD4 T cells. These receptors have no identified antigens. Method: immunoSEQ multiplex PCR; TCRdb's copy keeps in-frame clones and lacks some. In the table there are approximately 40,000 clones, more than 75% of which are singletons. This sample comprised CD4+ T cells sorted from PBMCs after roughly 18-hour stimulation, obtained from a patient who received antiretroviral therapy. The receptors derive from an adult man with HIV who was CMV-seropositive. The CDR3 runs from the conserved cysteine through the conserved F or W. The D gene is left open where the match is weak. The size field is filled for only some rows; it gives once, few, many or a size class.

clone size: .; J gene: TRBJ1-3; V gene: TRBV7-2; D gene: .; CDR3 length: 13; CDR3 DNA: TGTGCCAGCAGCCACACCGACAGAAACACCATATATTTT; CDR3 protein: CASSHTDRNTIYF
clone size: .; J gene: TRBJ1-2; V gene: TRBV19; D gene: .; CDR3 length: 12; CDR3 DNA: TGTGCCAGTAGCGTTATTAACTATGGCTACACCTTC; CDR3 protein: CASSVINYGYTF
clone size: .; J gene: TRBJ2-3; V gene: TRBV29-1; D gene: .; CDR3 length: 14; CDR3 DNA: TGCAGCGTTGCTGGAACCTTTCATTCAGATACGCAGTATTTT; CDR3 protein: CSVAGTFHSDTQYF
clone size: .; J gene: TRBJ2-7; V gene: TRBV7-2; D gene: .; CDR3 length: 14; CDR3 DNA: TGTGCCAGCAGCTCCCGACAGATGGCCTACGAGCAGTACTTC; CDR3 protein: CASSSRQMAYEQYF
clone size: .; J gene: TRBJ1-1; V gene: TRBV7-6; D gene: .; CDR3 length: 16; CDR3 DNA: TGTGCCAGCAGCCCCCCCGTCAGGGGCTGGGACACTGAAGCTTTCTTT; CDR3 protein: CASSPPVRGWDTEAFF
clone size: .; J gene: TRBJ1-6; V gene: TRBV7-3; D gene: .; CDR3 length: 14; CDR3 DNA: TGTGCCAGCAGCTGGGGGGTCTCTAATTCACCCCTCCACTTT; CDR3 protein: CASSWGVSNSPLHF
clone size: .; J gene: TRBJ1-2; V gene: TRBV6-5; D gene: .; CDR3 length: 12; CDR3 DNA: TGTGCCAGCCTAATTGCCCGGGGCGGCTACACCTTC; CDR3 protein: CASLIARGGYTF
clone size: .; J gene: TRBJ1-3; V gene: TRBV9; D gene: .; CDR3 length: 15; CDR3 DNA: TGTGCCAGCAGCGTAGGTCCAGGCTCTGGAAACACCATATATTTT; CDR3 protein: CASSVGPGSGNTIYF
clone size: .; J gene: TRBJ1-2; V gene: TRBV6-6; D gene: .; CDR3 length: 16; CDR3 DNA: TGTGCCAGCAGTTACTCAGCGGGACTCGTCTCATATGGCTACACCTTC; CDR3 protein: CASSYSAGLVSYGYTF
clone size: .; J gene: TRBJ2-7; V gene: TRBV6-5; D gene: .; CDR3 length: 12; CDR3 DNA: TGTGCCAGCAAGCTAGCTCCCTACGAGCAGTACTTC; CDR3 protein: CASKLAPYEQYF
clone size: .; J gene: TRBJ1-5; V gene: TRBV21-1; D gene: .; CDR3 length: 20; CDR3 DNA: TGTGCCAGCAGCAAAGTAGGGGGACAGCAGAGTAGTTATAGCAATCAGCCCCAGCATTTT; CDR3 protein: CASSKVGGQQSSYSNQPQHF
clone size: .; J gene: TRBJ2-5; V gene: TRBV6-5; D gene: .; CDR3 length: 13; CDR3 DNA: TGTGCCAGCTCCGTGGGCGGGAAAGAGACCCAGTACTTC; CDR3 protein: CASSVGGKETQYF
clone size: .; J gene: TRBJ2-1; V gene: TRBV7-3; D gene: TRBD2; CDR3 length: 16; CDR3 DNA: TGTGCCAGCAGCTTAACCAGCGGGAGGCCCCACAATGAGCAGTTCTTC; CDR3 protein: CASSLTSGRPHNEQFF
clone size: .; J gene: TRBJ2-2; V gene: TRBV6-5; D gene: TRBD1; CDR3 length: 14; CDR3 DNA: TGTGCCAGCAGACGGGACAGGGACACCGGGGAGCTGTTTTTT; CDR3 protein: CASRRDRDTGELFF
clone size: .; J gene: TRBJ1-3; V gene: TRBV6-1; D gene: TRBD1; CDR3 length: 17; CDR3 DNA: TGTGCCAGCAGTGAATTTGGACAGGGAGTAACTGGAAACACCATATATTTT; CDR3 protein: CASSEFGQGVTGNTIYF
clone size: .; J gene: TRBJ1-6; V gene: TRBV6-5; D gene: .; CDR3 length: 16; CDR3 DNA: TGTGCCAGCAGTTACGAGGACCGGGCTAGGAATTCACCCCTCCACTTT; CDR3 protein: CASSYEDRARNSPLHF
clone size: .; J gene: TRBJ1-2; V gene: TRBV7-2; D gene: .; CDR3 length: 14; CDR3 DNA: TGTGCCAGCTCGGTTCAGGGTCACAAGACCGGCTACACCTTC; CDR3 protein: CASSVQGHKTGYTF
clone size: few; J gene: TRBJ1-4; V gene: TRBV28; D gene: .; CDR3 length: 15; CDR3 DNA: TGTGCCAGCAGTTTATGGCGGGACGGGGACGAAAAACTGTTTTTT; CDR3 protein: CASSLWRDGDEKLFF